Listed below are T cell receptor beta chains from one sample, sequenced in a study of cytomegalovirus exposure and HLA in healthy donors. TCRdb keeps only in-frame clones here, not all; method: immunoSEQ multiplex PCR. This table has 90,000 to 120,000 clones, over 70% appearing once. The sequenced material came from PBMCs. The receptor source for this set is a man aged 25 to 40 in good health and CMV-seronegative. The CDR3 runs from the conserved cysteine through the conserved F or W. The order of the fields is CDR3 DNA, CDR3 protein, V gene, clone size, J gene, D gene. A D gene is named only where the DNA matches it firmly. The size entry is marked missing in some rows and otherwise reads once, few, many or a size class.

TGTGCCAGCAGTGTTGGTTACAGCTTTAACTATGGCTACACCTTC CASSVGYSFNYGYTF TRBV2 - TRBJ1-2 -
TGCAGCGTTGAACCTAGCCCCCATGGGACTGAAGCTTTCTTT CSVEPSPHGTEAFF TRBV29-1 few TRBJ1-1 -
TGTGCCAGCAGCGAGGAAAGGGGGGAGCAGTACTTC CASSEERGEQYF TRBV9 - TRBJ2-7 -
TGTGCCAGCAGCTTAGAGGGGGGGGCAGGCACTGAAGCTTTCTTT CASSLEGGAGTEAFF TRBV7-9 - TRBJ1-1 -
TGTGCCAGCAGCCACAGGCCCGAGAACGCTGAAGCTTTCTTT CASSHRPENAEAFF TRBV6-1 few TRBJ1-1 -
TGTGCCAGCAGCACAAGACAGGGGGGCGGGTATGGCTACACCTTC CASSTRQGGGYGYTF TRBV9 - TRBJ1-2 TRBD1
TGTGCCAGCAGAAGATCTCAGGGTAAGGGCTACACCTTC CASRRSQGKGYTF TRBV2 - TRBJ1-2 -
TGTGCCAGCTCTCCGGGACTAGCGGGAGAAGGAGGAGATACGCAGTATTTT CASSPGLAGEGGDTQYF TRBV18 - TRBJ2-3 TRBD2
TGCGCCAGCAGCCAAGCTAGCGGGGCGACACGGGTGGAGACCCAGTACTTC CASSQASGATRVETQYF TRBV4-1 - TRBJ2-5 TRBD2
TGTGCCAGCAGCTTAGTTAGCGGGGGGGGCAATGAGCAGTTCTTC CASSLVSGGGNEQFF TRBV7-8 - TRBJ2-1 TRBD2
TGTGCCAGTAGGGAATCGGGTGTAAACACCATATATTTT CASRESGVNTIYF TRBV19 - TRBJ1-3 -
TGTGCCAGCAGCCATACAGGGGGCACCTATCAGCCCCAGCATTTT CASSHTGGTYQPQHF TRBV7-9 - TRBJ1-5 TRBD1
TGTGCCAGCAGAAGACAGGGGCCTAATGAAAAACTGTTTTTT CASRRQGPNEKLFF TRBV14 - TRBJ1-4 TRBD1
TGTGCCATCAGTGCTAGCGGGGGGAGACTCACAGATACGCAGTATTTT CAISASGGRLTDTQYF TRBV10-3 few TRBJ2-3 TRBD2
TGTGCCAGCAGCCGGACTAGCGGGAGACAGACCCAGTACTTC CASSRTSGRQTQYF TRBV6-5 - TRBJ2-5 TRBD2
TGTGCCAGCAGCCTTACTAGCGGGACATCCTACGAGCAGTACTTC CASSLTSGTSYEQYF TRBV6-5 - TRBJ2-7 TRBD2
TGTGCCAGCAGCTTGGACAGGGAAGGTTCTCGTGTTGGCTACACCTTC CASSLDREGSRVGYTF TRBV5-4 - TRBJ1-2 -
TGTGCCAGCAGTGGGACAGGGGGCACAGATACGCAGTATTTT CASSGTGGTDTQYF TRBV6-4 - TRBJ2-3 TRBD1
TGTGCCAGCAGCAAAGGTCGTGGCTACACCTTC CASSKGRGYTF TRBV21-1 - TRBJ1-2 -
TGTGCCAGCAGCTTAGGATGGTCGGGGGAGCAGTACTTC CASSLGWSGEQYF TRBV11-1 - TRBJ2-7 -
TGTGCCAGCAGTGAAGGCCCTCGAGCCTACGAGCAGTACTTC CASSEGPRAYEQYF TRBV6-1 - TRBJ2-7 -
TGTGCCATCAGTGAGTCGAGTAGCGACCCCCTTTCTGGAAACACCATATATTTT CAISESSSDPLSGNTIYF TRBV10-3 - TRBJ1-3 -
TGTGCCACCAAACCCGACAGGATAACAGATACGCAGTATTTT CATKPDRITDTQYF TRBV28 - TRBJ2-3 -
TGTGCTAGCAGCCCCTCGGGAGCCTCGAGCGAGCAGTACTTC CASSPSGASSEQYF TRBV7-7 - TRBJ2-7 -
TGTGCCAGCAGCTTGTATCCCAGCGGGAGAGATACGCAGTATTTT CASSLYPSGRDTQYF TRBV5-4 once TRBJ2-3 TRBD2
TGTGCCAGCAGCTTAAGTCTTGGGGGGGGCACAGATACGCAGTATTTT CASSLSLGGGTDTQYF TRBV11-2 - TRBJ2-3 TRBD2
TGTGCCAGCAGCTCCGGGGTAGGGTGGTTCACAGATACGCAGTATTTT CASSSGVGWFTDTQYF TRBV5-4 - TRBJ2-3 -
TGTGCCAGTAGTCCTAAAGGGCTAGCGGGGTACAATGAGCAGTTCTTC CASSPKGLAGYNEQFF TRBV19 few TRBJ2-1 TRBD2
TGTGCCAGCAGCTTGAGGAGCGGGGGGGCCGACGAGCAGTACTTC CASSLRSGGADEQYF TRBV5-4 - TRBJ2-7 TRBD2
TGTGCCAGCCGGGTAGCGGCCCTCCCGGGCTACGAGCAGTACTTC CASRVAALPGYEQYF TRBV28 - TRBJ2-7 -